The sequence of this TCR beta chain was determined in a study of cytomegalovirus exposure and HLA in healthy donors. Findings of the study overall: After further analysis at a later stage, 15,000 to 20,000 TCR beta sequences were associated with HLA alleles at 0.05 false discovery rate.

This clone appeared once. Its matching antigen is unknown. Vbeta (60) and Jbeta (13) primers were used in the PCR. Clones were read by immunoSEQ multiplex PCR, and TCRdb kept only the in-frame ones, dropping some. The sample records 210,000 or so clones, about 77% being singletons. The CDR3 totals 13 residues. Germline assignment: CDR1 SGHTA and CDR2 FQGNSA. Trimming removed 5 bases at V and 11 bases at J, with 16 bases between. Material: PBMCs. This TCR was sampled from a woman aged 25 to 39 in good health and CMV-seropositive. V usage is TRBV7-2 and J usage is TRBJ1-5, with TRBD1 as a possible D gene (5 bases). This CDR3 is CASSPTTGGSQHF. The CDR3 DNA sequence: TGTGCCAGCAGCCCCACCACAGGAGGGTCCCAGCATTTT.